The clone carrying this T cell receptor (beta chain) has a handful of counts. Using its own MiXCR run on the 5' RACE reads, TCRdb lists one record per CDR3 protein. The sample contains nearly 250,000 distinct CDR3 sequences, roughly 32% of which appear only once. The data stem from a study of CD8 T cells in ankylosing spondylitis. Trimming pared 3 bases from V and 5 bases from J, leaving 17 bases between. The CDR3 spans 15 residues. CDR1 MGHDK and CDR2 SYGVNS come from the germline V gene. The sequenced sample consisted of blood, either unsorted or a sorted T cell fraction (not recorded which). This TCR derives from a male donor with ankylosing spondylitis or in good health (not recorded which). The rearrangement links TRBV25-1 to TRBJ2-7, with D possibly TRBD2 on 5 matching bases. CDR3 sequence: CASSDPHGMRDEQYF. The CDR3 coding sequence is TGTGCCAGCAGTGACCCCCACGGTATGAGGGACGAGCAGTACTTC.